This entry features one TCR beta chain sequence. Its antigen is undetermined. J was trimmed by 5 bases and V by 1 base; bases with no gene match: 9. The CDR3 is made up of 17 amino acids. Germline V gene lookup returns CDR1 SGHTA and CDR2 FQGNSA. This entry comes from a study of beta chain features in type 1 diabetes. Notes on the study in general: VDJ junctions from patients with type 1 diabetes contained fewer insertions and more deletions. When Type 1 diabetes patients were examined, their TCRB CDR3s proved moderately but significantly shorter in all four CD4+ subsets. TCRB repertoires of naive, central memory and Treg cells appeared more similar among patients than among healthy donors.

Sequenced material consisted of expressed TCRB transcripts (all of the isolated RNA was reverse transcribed). Clones were read by immunoSEQ multiplex PCR, and TCRdb kept only the in-frame ones, dropping some. The sample contains hundreds of thousands of clones, about a sixth of which appear only once. This clonotype was sampled from a woman between 18 and 30 years old in good health. The sequenced material came from naive CD4+ T cells from blood. This sequence joins TRBV7-2 and TRBJ2-5, with 11 bases that match TRBD2. The DNA of the CDR3 is TGTGCCAGCAGCTTAGGAAGTCTAGCGGGGGGAGGGGAGACCCAGTACTTC. It codes for CASSLGSLAGGGETQYF.